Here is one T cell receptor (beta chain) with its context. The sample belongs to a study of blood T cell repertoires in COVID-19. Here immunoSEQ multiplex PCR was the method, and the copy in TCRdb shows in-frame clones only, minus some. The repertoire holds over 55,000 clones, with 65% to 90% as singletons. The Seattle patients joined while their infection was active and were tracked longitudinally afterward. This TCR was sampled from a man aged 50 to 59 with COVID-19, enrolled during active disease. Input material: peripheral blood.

CDR3 amino acids: CASSVGPSGRYEQYF. The CDR3 coding sequence is TGTGCCAGCAGCGTAGGCCCTAGCGGGAGATACGAGCAGTACTTC. This chain joins TRBV9 and TRBJ2-7; TRBD2 agrees at 10 bases. Germline lookup yields CDR1 SGDLS and CDR2 YYNGEE. The CDR3 totals 15 residues. With 0 bases clipped from V and 4 bases from J, the junction kept 4 bases outside the gene matches.